This T cell receptor (beta chain) was captured in a study of regulatory T cells in long-lasting Graves disease. Across the study: In persistent Graves' disease, antithyroid drugs had been taken for over 5 years and TSH receptor antibodies stayed positive. General observations from the study: Persistent patients had a count of shared public clonotypes (more than 2,500) that exceeded that of new patients (966). TCR diversity was lower in persistent than newly diagnosed Graves' disease.

Regarding this clonotype: What it binds is not known.

Construction of the TCR beta libraries employed iRepertoire HTBI primers in conjunction with Arm-PCR of CDR3 regions. In the study's own analysis: The samples yielded roughly 60 TRBV and around 14 TRBJ segments. Using its own MiXCR run on the multiplex PCR reads, TCRdb lists one record per CDR3 protein. Clone size and V and J calls follow TCRdb, not the original study. The sample consists of 700,000 or so distinct CDR3 sequences, around 30% of them appearing once. Time point of the sample: persistent/refractory GD, antithyroid drugs over 5 years with positive TRAb. With RNA extracted from PBMCs as input, the TCR library was made. V shed 1 base and J shed 9 bases, with 7 bases lying between them. The CDR3 length is 12 residues. CDR1 and CDR2 (germline): LGHDT, YNNKEL (reference sequence).

This TCR came from a female donor with Graves disease. The sample here was peripheral blood mononuclear cells (PBMCs), taken when the disease was refractory, from a patient treated with antithyroid drugs. The chain is built from TRBV3-1 and TRBJ1-5; D not resolved. CDR3: CASSQGEAPQHF. Written as DNA, the CDR3 is TGTGCCAGCAGCCAAGGCGAGGCGCCCCAGCATTTT.